This TCR beta chain came from a study of T cell changes during pregnancy in multiple sclerosis. The ends were cut back, 3 bases at V and 8 bases at J, with 11 bases in the middle. The CDR3 is 12 residues long. The germline V gene has CDR1 SGHDT and CDR2 YYEEEE. The table came from immunoSEQ multiplex PCR; TCRdb's copy has only in-frame clones and leaves some out. The sample includes fewer than 65,000 clones, under 95% of them seen just once. The sequence derives from a female donor in good health, enrolled as a control in a pregnancy study. Specimen: peripheral blood, collected in the first trimester of pregnancy. This rearrangement joins TRBV5-6 to TRBJ1-1, with unresolved D. This CDR3 reads CASSSSGREAFF. DNA for the CDR3: TGTGCCAGCAGCTCGTCCGGGAGGGAAGCTTTCTTT.